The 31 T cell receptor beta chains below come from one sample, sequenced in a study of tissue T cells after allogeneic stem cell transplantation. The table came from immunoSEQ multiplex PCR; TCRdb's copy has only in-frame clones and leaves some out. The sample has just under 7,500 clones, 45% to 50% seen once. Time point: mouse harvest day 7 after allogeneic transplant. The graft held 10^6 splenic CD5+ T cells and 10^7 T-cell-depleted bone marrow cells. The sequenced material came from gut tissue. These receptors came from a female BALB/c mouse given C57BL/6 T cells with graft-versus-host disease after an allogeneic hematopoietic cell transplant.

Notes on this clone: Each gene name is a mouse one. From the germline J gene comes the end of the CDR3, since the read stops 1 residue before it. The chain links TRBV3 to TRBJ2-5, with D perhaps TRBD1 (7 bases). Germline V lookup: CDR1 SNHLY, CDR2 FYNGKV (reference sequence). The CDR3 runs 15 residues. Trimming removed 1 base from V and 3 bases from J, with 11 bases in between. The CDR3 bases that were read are TGTGCCAGCAGCTTAGGGGGGGACAGTCAAGACACCCAGTAC. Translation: CASSLGGDSQDTQY. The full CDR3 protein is CASSLGGDSQDTQYF.

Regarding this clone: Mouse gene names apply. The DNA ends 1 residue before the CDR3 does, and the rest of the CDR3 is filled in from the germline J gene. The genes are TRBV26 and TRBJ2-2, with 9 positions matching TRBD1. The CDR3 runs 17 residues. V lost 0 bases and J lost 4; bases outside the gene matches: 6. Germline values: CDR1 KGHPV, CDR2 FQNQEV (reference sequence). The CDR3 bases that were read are TGTGCCAGCAGTCTGTCGAAACAGGGGGCGCCCACCGGGCAGCTCTAC. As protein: CASSLSKQGAPTGQLY. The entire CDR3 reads CASSLSKQGAPTGQLYF.

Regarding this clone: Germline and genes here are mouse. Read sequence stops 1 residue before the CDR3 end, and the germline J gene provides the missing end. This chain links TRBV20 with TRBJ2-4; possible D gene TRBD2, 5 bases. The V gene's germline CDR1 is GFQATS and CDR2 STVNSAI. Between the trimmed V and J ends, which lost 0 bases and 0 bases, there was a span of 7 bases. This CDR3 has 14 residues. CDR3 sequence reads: CGARDWTSQNTLYF. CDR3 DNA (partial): TGTGGTGCTAGGGATTGGACTAGTCAAAACACCTTGTAC.

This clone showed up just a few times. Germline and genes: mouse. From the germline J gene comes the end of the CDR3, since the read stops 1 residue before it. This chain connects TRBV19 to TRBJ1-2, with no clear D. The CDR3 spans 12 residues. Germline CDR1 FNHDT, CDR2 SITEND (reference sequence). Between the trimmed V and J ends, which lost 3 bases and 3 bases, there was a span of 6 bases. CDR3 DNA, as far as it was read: TGTGCCAGCAGTAGTGGGGACTCCGACTACACC. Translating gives CASSSGDSDYT. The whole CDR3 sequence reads CASSSGDSDYTF.

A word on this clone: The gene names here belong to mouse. The part of the CDR3 DNA that was read is TGCTCCAGCAGTCGAGACAGGACGAGTCAAAACACCTTGTAC. Translated: CSSSRDRTSQNTLY. The full CDR3 reads CSSSRDRTSQNTLYF. The chain recombines TRBV23 with TRBJ2-4; the table's D gene call, TRBD1, was not cross checked with the DNA. The read ends 1 residue shy of where the CDR3 ends; the end is completed using the germline J gene. Germline V gene lookup returns CDR1 KGHTA and CDR2 FQNQQP. The CDR3 has 15 amino acids.

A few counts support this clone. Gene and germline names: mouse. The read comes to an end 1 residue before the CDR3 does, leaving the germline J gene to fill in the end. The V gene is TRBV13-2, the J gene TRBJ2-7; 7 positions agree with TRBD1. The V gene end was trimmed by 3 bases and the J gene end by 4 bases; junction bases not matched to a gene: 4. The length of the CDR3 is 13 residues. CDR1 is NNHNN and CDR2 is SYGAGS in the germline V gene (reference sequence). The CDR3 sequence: CASGGGQLYEQYF. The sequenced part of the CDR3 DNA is TGTGCCAGCGGTGGGGGACAGCTTTATGAACAGTAC.

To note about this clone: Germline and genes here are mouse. The sequenced part of the CDR3 DNA is TGTGCCAGCAGTCGGGCCAATGCAAACACAGAAGTCTTC. Translated: CASSRANANTEVF. The entire CDR3 protein is CASSRANANTEVFF. The chain has TRBV26 and TRBJ1-1; no reliable D call. The CDR3 goes on 1 residue after the read ends, and that part is filled in from the germline J gene. Trimming removed 4 bases at V and 0 bases at J, with 9 bases between. CDR3 length: 14 amino acids. CDR1 and CDR2 (germline): KGHPV, FQNQEV (reference sequence).

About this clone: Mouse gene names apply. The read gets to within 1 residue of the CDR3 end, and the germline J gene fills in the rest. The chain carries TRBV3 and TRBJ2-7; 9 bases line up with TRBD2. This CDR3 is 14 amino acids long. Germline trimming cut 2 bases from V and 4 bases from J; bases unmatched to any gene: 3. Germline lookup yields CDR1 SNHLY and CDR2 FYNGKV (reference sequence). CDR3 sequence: CASSLTGGFYEQYF. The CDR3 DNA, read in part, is TGTGCCAGCAGCTTAACTGGGGGGTTTTATGAACAGTAC.

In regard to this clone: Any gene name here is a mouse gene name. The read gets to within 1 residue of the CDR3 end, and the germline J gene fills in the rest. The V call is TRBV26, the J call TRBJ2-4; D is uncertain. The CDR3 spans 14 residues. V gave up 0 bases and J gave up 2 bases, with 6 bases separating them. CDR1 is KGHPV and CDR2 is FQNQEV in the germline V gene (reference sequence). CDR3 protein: CASSLSRIQNTLYF. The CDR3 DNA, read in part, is TGTGCCAGCAGTCTGTCTCGGATTCAAAACACCTTGTAC.

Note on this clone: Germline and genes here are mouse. The CDR3 bases that were read are TGTGCCAGCAGTCGGGGAGGGAACACAGAAGTCTTC. Translation gives CASSRGGNTEVF. The CDR3 in its entirety is CASSRGGNTEVFF. This sequence joins TRBV26 and TRBJ1-1; D gene unclear. The read is 1 residue too short to cover the CDR3 end, so that end is filled in from the germline J gene. Between the trimmed V and J ends, which lost 4 bases and 1 base, there was a span of 7 bases. CDR3 length: 13 residues. Germline V gene data show CDR1 as KGHPV and CDR2 as FQNQEV (reference sequence).

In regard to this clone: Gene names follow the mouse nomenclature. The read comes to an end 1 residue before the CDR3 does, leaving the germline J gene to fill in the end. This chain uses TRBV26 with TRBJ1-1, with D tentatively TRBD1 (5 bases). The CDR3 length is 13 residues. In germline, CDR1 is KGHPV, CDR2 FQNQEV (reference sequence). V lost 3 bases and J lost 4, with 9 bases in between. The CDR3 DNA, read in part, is TGTGCCAGCAGTCTAGCCAGGGCCACAGAAGTCTTC. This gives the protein CASSLARATEVF. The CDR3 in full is CASSLARATEVFF.

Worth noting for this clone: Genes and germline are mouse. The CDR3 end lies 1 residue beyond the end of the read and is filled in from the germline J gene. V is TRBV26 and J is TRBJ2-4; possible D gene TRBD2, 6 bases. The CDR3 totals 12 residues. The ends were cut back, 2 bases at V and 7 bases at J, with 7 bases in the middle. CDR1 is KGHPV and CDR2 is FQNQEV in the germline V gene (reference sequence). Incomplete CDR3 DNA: TGTGCCAGCAGTCTGGACTGGTACACCTTGTAC. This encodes CASSLDWYTLY. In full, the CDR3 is CASSLDWYTLYF.

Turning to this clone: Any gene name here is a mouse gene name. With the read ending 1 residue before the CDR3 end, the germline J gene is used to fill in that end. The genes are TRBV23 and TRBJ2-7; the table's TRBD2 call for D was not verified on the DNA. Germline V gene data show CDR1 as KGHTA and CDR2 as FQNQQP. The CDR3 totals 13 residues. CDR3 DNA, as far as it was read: TGCTCCAGCAGTCCGACTGGGGGGTATGAACAGTAC. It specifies CSSSPTGGYEQY. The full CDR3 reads CSSSPTGGYEQYF.

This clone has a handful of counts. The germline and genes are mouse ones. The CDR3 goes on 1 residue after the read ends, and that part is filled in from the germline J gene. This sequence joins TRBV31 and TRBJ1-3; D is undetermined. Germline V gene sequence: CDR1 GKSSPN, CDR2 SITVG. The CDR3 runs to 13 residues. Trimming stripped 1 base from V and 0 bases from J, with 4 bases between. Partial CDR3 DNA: TGTGCCTGGAGTCACAATTCTGGAAATACGCTCTAT. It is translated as CAWSHNSGNTLY. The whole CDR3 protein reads CAWSHNSGNTLYF.

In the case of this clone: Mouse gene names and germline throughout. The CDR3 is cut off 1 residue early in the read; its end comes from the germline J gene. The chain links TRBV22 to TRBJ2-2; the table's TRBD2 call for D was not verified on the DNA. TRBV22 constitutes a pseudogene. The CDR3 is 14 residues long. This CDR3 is CASKLGGRTGQLYF. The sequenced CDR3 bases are TGTGCCAGCAAACTGGGGGGGCGGACCGGGCAGCTCTAC.

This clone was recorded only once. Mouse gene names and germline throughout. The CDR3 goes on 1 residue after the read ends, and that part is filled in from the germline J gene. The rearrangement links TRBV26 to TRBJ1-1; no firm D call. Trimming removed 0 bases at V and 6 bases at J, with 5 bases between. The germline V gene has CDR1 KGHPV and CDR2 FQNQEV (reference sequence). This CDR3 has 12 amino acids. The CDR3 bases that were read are TGTGCCAGCAGTCTGTCAGGGTCAGAAGTCTTC. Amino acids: CASSLSGSEVF. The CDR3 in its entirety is CASSLSGSEVFF.

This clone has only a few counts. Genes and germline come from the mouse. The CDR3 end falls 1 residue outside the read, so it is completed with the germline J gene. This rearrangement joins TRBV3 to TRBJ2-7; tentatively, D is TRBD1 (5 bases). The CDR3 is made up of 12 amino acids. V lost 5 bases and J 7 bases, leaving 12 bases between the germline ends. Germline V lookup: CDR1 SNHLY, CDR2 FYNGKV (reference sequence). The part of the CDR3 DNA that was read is TGTGCCAGCAGCCCAGGGTCCGGGGAACAGTAC. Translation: CASSPGSGEQY. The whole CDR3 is CASSPGSGEQYF.

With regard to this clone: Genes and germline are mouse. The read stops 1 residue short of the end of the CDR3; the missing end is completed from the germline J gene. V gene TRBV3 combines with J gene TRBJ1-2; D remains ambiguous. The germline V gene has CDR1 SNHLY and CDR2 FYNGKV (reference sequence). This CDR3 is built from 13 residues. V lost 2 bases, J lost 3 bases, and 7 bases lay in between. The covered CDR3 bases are TGTGCCAGCAGCTTATACAGAGACTCCGACTACACC. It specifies CASSLYRDSDYT. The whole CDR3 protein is CASSLYRDSDYTF.

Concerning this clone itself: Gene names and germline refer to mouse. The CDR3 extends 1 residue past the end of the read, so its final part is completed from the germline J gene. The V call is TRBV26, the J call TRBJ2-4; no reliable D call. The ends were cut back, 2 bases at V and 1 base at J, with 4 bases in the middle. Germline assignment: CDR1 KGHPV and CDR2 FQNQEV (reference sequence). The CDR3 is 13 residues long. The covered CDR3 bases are TGTGCCAGCAGTCTGGGGGGTCAAAACACCTTGTAC. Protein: CASSLGGQNTLY. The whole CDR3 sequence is CASSLGGQNTLYF.

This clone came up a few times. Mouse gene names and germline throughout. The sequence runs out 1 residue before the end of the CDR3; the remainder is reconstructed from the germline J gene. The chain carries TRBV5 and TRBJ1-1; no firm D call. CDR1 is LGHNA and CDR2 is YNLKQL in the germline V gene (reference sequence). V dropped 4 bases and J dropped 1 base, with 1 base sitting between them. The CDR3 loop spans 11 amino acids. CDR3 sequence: CASSRNTEVFF. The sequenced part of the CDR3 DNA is TGTGCCAGCAGCCGAAACACAGAAGTCTTC.

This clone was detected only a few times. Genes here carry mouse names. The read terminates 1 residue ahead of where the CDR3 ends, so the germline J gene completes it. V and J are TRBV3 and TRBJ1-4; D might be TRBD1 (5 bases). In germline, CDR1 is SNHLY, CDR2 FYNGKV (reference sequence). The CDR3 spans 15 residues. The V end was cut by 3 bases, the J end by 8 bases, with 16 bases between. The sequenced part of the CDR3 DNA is TGTGCCAGCAGCTTTTCCGGACAACTAAGGGAAAGATTATTT. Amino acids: CASSFSGQLRERLF. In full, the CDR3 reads CASSFSGQLRERLFF. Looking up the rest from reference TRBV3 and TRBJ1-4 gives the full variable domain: GPKVLQIPSHQIIDMGQMVTLNCDPVSNHLYFYWYKQILGQQMEFLVNFYNGKVMEKSKLFKDQFSVERPDGSYFTLKIQPTALEDSAVYFCASSFSGQLRERLFFGHGTKLSVL.

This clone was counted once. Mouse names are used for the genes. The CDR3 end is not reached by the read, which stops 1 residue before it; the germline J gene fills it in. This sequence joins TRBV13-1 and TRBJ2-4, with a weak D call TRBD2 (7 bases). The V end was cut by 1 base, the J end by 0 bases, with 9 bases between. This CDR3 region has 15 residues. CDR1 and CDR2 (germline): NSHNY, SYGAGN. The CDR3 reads CASSDRGGSQNTLYF. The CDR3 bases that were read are TGTGCCAGCAGTGATAGGGGGGGTAGTCAAAACACCTTGTAC.

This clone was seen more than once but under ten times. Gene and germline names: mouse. The CDR3 DNA, read in part, is TGTGCCAGCAGTATCGGCTGGGGGGATTATGCTGAGCAGTTC. Protein sequence: CASSIGWGDYAEQF. The entire CDR3 is CASSIGWGDYAEQFF. The chain joins TRBV19 to TRBJ2-1; 8 bases fit TRBD2. The read finishes 1 residue shy of the CDR3 end, and the germline J gene is used to complete it. Looked up from germline, CDR1 is FNHDT and CDR2 is SITEND (reference sequence). CDR3 size: 15 residues. V lost 2 bases and J lost 4; bases outside the gene matches: 5. Full variable domain (missing parts from reference TRBV19 and TRBJ2-1): GGIITQTPKFLIGQEGQKLTLKCQQNFNHDTMYWYRQDSGKGLRLIYYSITENDLQKGDLSEGYDASREKKSSFSLTVTSAQKNEMAVFLCASSIGWGDYAEQFFGPGTRLTVL.

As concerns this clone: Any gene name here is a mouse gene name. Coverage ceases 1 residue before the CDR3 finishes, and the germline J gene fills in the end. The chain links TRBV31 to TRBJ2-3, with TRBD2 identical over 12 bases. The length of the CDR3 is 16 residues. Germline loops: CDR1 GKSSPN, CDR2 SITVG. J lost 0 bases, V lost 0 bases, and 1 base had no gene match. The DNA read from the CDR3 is TGTGCCTGGAGTCTGGGGACTGGGGGGAGTGCAGAAACGCTGTAT. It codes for CAWSLGTGGSAETLY. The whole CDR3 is CAWSLGTGGSAETLYF.

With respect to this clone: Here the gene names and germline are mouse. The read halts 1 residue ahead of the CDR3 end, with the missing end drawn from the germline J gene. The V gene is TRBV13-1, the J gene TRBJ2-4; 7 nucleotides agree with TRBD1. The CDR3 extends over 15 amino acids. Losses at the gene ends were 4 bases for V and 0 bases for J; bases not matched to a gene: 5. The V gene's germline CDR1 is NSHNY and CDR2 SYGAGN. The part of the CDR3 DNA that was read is TGTGCCAGCAGTCGACAGGGAGCGAGTCAAAACACCTTGTAC. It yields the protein CASSRQGASQNTLY. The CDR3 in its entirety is CASSRQGASQNTLYF.

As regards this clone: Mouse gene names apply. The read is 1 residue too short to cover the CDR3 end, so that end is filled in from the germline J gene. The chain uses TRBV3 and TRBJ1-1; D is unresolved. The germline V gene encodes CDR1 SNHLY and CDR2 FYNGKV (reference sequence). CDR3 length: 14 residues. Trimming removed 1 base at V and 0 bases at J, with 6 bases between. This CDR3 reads CASSLEPTNTEVFF. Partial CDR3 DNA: TGTGCCAGCAGCTTAGAGCCAACAAACACAGAAGTCTTC.

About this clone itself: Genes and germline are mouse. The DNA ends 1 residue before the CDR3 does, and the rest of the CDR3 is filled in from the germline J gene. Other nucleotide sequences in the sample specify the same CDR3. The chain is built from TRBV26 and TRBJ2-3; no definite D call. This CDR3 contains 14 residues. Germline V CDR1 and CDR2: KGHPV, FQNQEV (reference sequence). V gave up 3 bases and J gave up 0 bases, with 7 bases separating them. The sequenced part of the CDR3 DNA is TGTGCCAGCAGTCTAGGAGGGAGTGCAGAAACGCTGTAT. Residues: CASSLGGSAETLY. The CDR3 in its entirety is CASSLGGSAETLYF. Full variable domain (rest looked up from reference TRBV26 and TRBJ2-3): NSKVIQTPRYLVKGQGQKAKMRCIPEKGHPVVFWYQQNKNNEFKFLINFQNQEVLQQIDMTEKRFSAECPSNSPCSLEIQSSEAGDSALYLCASSLGGSAETLYFGSGTRLTVL.

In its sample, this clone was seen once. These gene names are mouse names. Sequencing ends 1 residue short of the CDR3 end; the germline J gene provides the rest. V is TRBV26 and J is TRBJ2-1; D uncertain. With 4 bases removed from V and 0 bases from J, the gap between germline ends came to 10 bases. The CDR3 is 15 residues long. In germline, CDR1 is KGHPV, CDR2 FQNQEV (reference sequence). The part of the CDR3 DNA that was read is TGTGCCAGCAGTCGTCTGAGTTATAACTATGCTGAGCAGTTC. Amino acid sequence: CASSRLSYNYAEQF. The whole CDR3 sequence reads CASSRLSYNYAEQFF.

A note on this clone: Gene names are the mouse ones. The sequenced part of the CDR3 DNA is TGTGCAAGCAGCTTTAACCAAGACACCCAGTAC. Protein: CASSFNQDTQY. The entire CDR3 sequence reads CASSFNQDTQYF. The V call is TRBV16, the J call TRBJ2-5; D is unclear. The read comes to an end 1 residue before the CDR3 does, leaving the germline J gene to fill in the end. Germline values: CDR1 SGHSA, CDR2 FRNQAP. The V end lost 3 bases, the J end lost 0 bases, and 1 base lay between the germline ends. CDR3 length equals 12 residues. Full variable domain (missing parts from reference TRBV16 and TRBJ2-5): NAGVIQTPRHKVTGKGQEATLWCEPISGHSAVFWYRQTIVQGLEFLTYFRNQAPIDDSGMPKERFSAQMPNQSHSTLKIQSTQPQDSAVYLCASSFNQDTQYFGPGTRLLVL.

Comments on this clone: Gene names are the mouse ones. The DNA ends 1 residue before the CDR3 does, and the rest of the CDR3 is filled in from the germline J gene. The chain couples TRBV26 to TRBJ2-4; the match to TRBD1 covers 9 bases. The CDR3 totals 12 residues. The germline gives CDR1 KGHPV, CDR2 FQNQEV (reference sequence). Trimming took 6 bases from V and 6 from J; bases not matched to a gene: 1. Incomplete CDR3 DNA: TGTGCCAGCAGGGGGACAGGGAACACCTTGTAC. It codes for CASRGTGNTLY. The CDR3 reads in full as CASRGTGNTLYF. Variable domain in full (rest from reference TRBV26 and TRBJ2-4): NSKVIQTPRYLVKGQGQKAKMRCIPEKGHPVVFWYQQNKNNEFKFLINFQNQEVLQQIDMTEKRFSAECPSNSPCSLEIQSSEAGDSALYLCASRGTGNTLYFGAGTRLSVL.

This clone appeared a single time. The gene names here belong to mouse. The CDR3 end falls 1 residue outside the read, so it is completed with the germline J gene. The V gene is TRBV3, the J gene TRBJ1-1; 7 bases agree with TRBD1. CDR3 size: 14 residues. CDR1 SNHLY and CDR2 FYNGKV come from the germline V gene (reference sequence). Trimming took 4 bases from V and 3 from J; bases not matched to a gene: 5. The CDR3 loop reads CASSSTGRDTEVFF. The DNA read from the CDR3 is TGTGCCAGCAGCTCGACAGGGAGGGACACAGAAGTCTTC. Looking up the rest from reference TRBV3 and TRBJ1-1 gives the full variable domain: GPKVLQIPSHQIIDMGQMVTLNCDPVSNHLYFYWYKQILGQQMEFLVNFYNGKVMEKSKLFKDQFSVERPDGSYFTLKIQPTALEDSAVYFCASSSTGRDTEVFFGKGTRLTVV.